This T cell receptor (beta chain) was recorded in a study of spatial heterogeneity in lung cancer. This clonotype is medium-sized within its sample. Its antigen is not identified. One entry per CDR3 protein, called by TCRdb with MiXCR from the 5' RACE reads. The sample records about 2,000 distinct CDR3 sequences, roughly 5.2% being singletons. Study-wide findings and caveats: For expanded intratumoral alpha and beta TCRs, counts tracked tumor mutation counts.

Stated time point: sample taken at primary tumor resection. Germline assignment: CDR1 ENHRY and CDR2 SYGVKD. V gave up 3 bases and J gave up 0 bases, with 6 bases separating them. The CDR3 totals 13 residues. The sequence derives from a male donor with early-stage non-small cell lung cancer. The material sequenced was lung tumor tissue, taken at surgery. The chain combines TRBV10-3 with TRBJ2-7; D is unclear. The CDR3 here is CAISDTYSYEQYF. CDR3 nucleotide sequence: TGTGCCATCAGTGACACGTACTCCTACGAGCAGTACTTC.